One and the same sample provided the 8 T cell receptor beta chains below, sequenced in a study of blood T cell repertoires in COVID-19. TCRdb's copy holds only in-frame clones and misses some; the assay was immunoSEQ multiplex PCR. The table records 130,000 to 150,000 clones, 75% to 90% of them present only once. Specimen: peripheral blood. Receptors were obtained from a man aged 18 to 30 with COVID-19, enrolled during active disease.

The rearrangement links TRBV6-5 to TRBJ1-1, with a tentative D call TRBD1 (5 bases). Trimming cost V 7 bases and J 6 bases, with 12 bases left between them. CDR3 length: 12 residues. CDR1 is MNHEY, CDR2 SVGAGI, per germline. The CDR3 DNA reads TGTGCCAGCAAGACTGCAGGGCCTGAAGCTTTCTTT. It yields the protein CASKTAGPEAFF.

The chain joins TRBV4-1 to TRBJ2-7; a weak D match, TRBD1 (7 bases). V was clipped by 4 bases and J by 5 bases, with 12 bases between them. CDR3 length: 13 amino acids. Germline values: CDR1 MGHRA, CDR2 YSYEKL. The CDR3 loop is CASSRRGLDEQYF. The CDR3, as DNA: TGCGCCAGCAGCCGGAGGGGGCTCGACGAGCAGTACTTC.

The CDR3 spells CASRLNRDRVTYEQYF. The CDR3 DNA reads TGTGCCAGCAGGCTCAACCGGGACAGGGTCACCTACGAGCAGTACTTC. The chain recombines TRBV28 with TRBJ2-7; 9 bases align to TRBD1. CDR1 is MDHEN, CDR2 SYDVKM, per germline. This CDR3 comprises 16 residues. Trimming at V came to 6 bases and at J to 2 bases, leaving 11 bases not matched to a gene.

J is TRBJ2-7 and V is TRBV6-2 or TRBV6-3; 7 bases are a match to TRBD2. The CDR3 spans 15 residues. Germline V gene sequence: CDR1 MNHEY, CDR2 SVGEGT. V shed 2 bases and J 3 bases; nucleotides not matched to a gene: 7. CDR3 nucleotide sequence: TGTGCCAGCAGTTACGACGGGACTACGCACTACGAGCAGTACTTC. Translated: CASSYDGTTHYEQYF.

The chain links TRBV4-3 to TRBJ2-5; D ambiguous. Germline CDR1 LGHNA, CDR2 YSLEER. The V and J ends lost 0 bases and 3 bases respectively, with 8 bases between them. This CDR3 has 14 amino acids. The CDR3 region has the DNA TGCGCCAGCAGCCAAGAGGGCCATGAAGAGACCCAGTACTTC. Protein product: CASSQEGHEETQYF.

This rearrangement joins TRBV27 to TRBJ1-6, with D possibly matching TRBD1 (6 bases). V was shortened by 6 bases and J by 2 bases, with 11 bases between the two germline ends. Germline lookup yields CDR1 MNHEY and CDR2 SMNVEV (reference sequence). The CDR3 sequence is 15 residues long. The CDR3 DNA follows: TGTGCCAGCAGGAGAGGGGGAACCTATAATTCACCCCTCCACTTT. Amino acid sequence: CASRRGGTYNSPLHF.

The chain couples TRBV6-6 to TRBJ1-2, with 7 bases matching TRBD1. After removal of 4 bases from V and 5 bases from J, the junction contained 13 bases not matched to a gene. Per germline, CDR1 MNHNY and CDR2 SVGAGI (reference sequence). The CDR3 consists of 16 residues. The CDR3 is CASSFDKQGGRYGYTF. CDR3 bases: TGTGCCAGCAGTTTTGATAAGCAAGGGGGCAGGTATGGCTACACCTTC.

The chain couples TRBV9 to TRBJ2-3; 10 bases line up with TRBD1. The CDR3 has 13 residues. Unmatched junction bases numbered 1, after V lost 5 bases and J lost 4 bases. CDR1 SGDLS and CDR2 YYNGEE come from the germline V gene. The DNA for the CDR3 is TGTGCCAGCAGGGACAGGGGGTCAGATACGCAGTATTTT. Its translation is CASRDRGSDTQYF.